Here is one T cell receptor (beta chain) with its context. Its antigen target is currently unknown. Qualities for individual bases were not recorded, and no much larger clone is one base off. The germline V gene (reference sequence) supplies CDR1 SEHNR and CDR2 FQNEAQ. V lost 5 bases and J lost 1 base, and the count of bases not matched to a germline gene is 8. CDR3 length: 15 amino acids, cysteine to phenylalanine. Only the CDR3 DNA is retained, 45 bases long and in frame from the first base. The entry originates in a study of sequential checkpoint blockade in melanoma (dated by TCRdb to between 2018 and 2021). In the study overall: Patients were randomized 1:1 to first-line nivolumab followed by ipilimumab (arm A) or ipilimumab followed by nivolumab (arm B). Maintenance nivolumab was given following each of the two trial sequences.

Overall study results and their limits: The response-prediction model combining TCR metrics and mutation burden needs validation in larger, independent patient cohorts.

The immunoSEQ Assay was used to immunosequence TCRbeta CDR3 regions from genomic DNA. Before high-throughput sequencing, genomic DNA was amplified using bias-controlled multiplex PCR. Turning to the authors' computational methods: To quantify the absolute abundance of each unique TCRbeta CDR3 region, the sequences were collapsed and filtered. Clonality, defined as 1 minus Pielou's evenness, was calculated using only productive rearrangements. A previously published method was used to identify clones with significantly greater frequencies in on-treatment samples than in baseline samples. Here the immuneACCESS table is served through TCRdb, limited to in-frame sequences with V and J called. Missing clones are a known gap in these copies; in checked studies unresolved V genes cover under half, and the rest lacks a known reason. V, J and clone size were drawn from that table, and D and trimming were deduced from the DNA. The sample table records about 17,000 clones; 55% to 70% of these occur just once. The ten most abundant clones make up around 18% of the sample.

The sample's treatment or condition label, in plain terms: randomized to nivolumab then ipilimumab (arm A) or the reverse (arm B). None of the patients in the trial had previously been given DNA-damaging chemotherapy. Thawed PBMCs were sorted on a FACS Aria II flow cytometer to isolate live CD3+CD8+ cells negative for CD19 and CD56. CheckMate 064, a randomized, open-label phase II trial of sequential checkpoint blockade, was the source of the samples, all of which came from patients with melanoma. Peripheral blood mononuclear cells were obtained through leukapheresis, purified using Ficoll-Paque, and frozen in human serum containing approximately 9.3% DMSO. Immediately after sorting, the purity of sorted blood CD3+CD8+ cells was verified to be >98%, after which DNA was extracted.

The rearrangement joined TRBV7-9 to TRBJ2-7; the central 7 bases match TRBD1. This sequence originates from a human donor with melanoma. Sequencing was performed on CD8+ T cells sorted from blood (inferred from file names), taken from a patient given nivolumab and ipilimumab in sequence. The CDR3 here reads CASSHRQGFSYEQYF. The DNA sequence reads TGTGCCAGCAGCCACCGACAGGGATTTTCCTACGAGCAGTACTTC.